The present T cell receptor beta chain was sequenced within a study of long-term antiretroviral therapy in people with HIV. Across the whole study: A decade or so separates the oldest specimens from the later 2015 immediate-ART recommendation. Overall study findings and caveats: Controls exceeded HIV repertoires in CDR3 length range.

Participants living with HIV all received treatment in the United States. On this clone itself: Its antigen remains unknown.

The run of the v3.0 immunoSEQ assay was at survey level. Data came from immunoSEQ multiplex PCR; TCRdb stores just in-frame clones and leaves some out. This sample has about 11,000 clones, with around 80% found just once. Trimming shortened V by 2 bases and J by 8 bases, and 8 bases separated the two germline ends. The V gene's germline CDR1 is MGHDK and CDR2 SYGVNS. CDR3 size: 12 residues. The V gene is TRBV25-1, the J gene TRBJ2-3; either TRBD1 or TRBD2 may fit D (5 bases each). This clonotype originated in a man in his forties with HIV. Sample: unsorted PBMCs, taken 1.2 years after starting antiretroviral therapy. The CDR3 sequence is CASSELGTTQYF. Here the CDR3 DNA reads TGTGCCAGCAGTGAACTCGGGACTACGCAGTATTTT.